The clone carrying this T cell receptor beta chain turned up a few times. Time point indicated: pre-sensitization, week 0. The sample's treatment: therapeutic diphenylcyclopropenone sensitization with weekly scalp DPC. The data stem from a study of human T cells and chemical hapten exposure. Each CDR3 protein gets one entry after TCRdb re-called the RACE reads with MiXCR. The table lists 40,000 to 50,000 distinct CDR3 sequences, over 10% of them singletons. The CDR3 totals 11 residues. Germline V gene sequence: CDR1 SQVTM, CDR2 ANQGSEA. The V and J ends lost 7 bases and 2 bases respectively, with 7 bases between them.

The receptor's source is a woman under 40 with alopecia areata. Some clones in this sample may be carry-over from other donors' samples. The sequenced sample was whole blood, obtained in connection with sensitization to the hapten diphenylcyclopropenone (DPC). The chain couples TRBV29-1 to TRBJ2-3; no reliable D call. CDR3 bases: TGCAGCGCTAGGTCCACAGATACGCAGTATTTT. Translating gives CSARSTDTQYF.